The present TCR beta chain was sequenced within a study of CD8+ T cells in alopecia areata. Treatment meaning: oral pan-JAK inhibitor, 5-10 mg twice daily. As part of sample collection, lesional scalp punch biopsies and peripheral blood were taken from alopecia areata patients. CDR3 length: 16 residues. Germline V lookup: CDR1 SQVTM, CDR2 ANQGSEA. J lost 2 bases, V lost 6 bases, and 15 bases had no gene match. Extracted RNA was reverse transcribed, and the resulting cDNA served as sequencing template. Produced via immunoSEQ multiplex PCR; TCRdb's table is partial and in-frame only. The sample yields 95,000 to 150,000 clones, about 59% seen once.

The rearrangement links TRBV29-1 to TRBJ2-5; 7 bases align to TRBD2. The source of this sequence is a human donor with alopecia areata. Sequencing was performed on CD4+ T cells sorted from blood, taken at week 4, from a patient treated with tofacitinib. The CDR3 bases are TGCAGCGTCGAGTCACCGGGAGCCGGGGGGCAAGAGACCCAGTACTTC. Residues: CSVESPGAGGQETQYF.